These 12 T cell receptor beta chains were sequenced from one sample in a study of shared clonotypes between healthy human individuals. Generated by immunoSEQ multiplex PCR, the TCRdb table keeps only in-frame clones and is missing some. The sample has a few hundred thousand clones; over 75% are singletons. The sequenced sample consisted of memory CD8+ T cells sorted from blood. The sample's subset: CD45RO+ cells pooled with CCR7-negative TemRA cells. Receptors originate from a man aged 18 to 29 in good health.

This clone was counted a single time. The chain has TRBV6-5 and TRBJ1-2, with D unresolved. Per the germline V gene, CDR1 is MNHEY and CDR2 is SVGAGI. The CDR3 length is 13 residues. V was trimmed by 2 bases and J by 6 bases, leaving 10 bases between them. The CDR3 here is CASSYEGIHGYTF. CDR3 bases: TGTGCCAGCAGTTACGAAGGTATCCATGGCTACACCTTC.

The chain carries TRBV5-4 and TRBJ2-6; D might be TRBD1 or TRBD2, each matching 6 bases. V lost 1 base to trimming and J lost 4 bases, with 12 bases between them. This CDR3 has 16 amino acids. Per the germline V gene, CDR1 is SGHNT and CDR2 is YYREEE (reference sequence). Written as DNA, the CDR3 is TGTGCCAGCAGCTTGCAGGGGAGGTCCGGGGCCAACGTCCTGACTTTC. Amino acids: CASSLQGRSGANVLTF. Full variable domain (missing parts from reference TRBV5-4 and TRBJ2-6): ETGVTQSPTHLIKTRGQQVTLRCSSQSGHNTVSWYQQALGQGPQFIFQYYREEENGRGNFPPRFSGLQFPNYSSELNVNALELDDSALYLCASSLQGRSGANVLTFGAGSRLTVL.

The gene calls are TRBV27 and TRBJ1-6; tentatively, D is TRBD1 (6 bases). Trimming took off 0 bases at V and 4 bases at J, with 7 bases between the two ends. Germline CDR1 and CDR2: MNHEY and SMNVEV (reference sequence). The CDR3 consists of 15 residues. CDR3: CASSLSDRYNSPLHF. CDR3 nucleotides: TGTGCCAGCAGTTTATCCGACAGGTATAATTCACCCCTCCACTTT.

The gene calls are TRBV5-6 and TRBJ2-7, with a weak D call TRBD2 (5 bases). Trimming removed 0 bases at V and 1 base at J, with 14 bases between. The CDR3 length is 16 residues. Germline assignment: CDR1 SGHDT and CDR2 YYEEEE. CDR3 coding DNA: TGTGCCAGCAGCTTGGCGTTAGGACTCCTATCCTACGAGCAGTACTTC. Its protein is CASSLALGLLSYEQYF.

V gene TRBV4-3 combines with J gene TRBJ2-3; D remains unclear. V lost 1 base to trimming and J lost 2 bases, with 10 bases between them. The CDR3 has 15 residues. Germline CDR1 reads LGHNA; CDR2 reads YSLEER. CDR3 sequence (DNA): TGCGCCAGCAGCCAAGGGACGGGCGTCACAGATACGCAGTATTTT. Amino acids: CASSQGTGVTDTQYF.

The CDR3 coding sequence is TGTGCCAGCAGCTGGGACAGTGAGAACACTGAAGCTTTCTTT. Amino acids: CASSWDSENTEAFF. This chain connects TRBV7-2 to TRBJ1-1; 7 bases align to TRBD1. The V gene end was trimmed by 4 bases and the J gene end by 1 base; junction bases not matched to a gene: 3. Germline V lookup: CDR1 SGHTA, CDR2 FQGNSA. CDR3 length: 14 residues.

V gene TRBV18 combines with J gene TRBJ1-2; 12 bases are shared with TRBD1. V shed 0 bases and J 8 bases; nucleotides not matched to a gene: 4. The CDR3 is made up of 15 amino acids. Looked up from germline, CDR1 is KGHSH and CDR2 is LQKENI. The CDR3 sequence: CASSPPGQGAAGYTF. CDR3 nucleotides: TGTGCCAGCTCACCACCGGGACAGGGGGCGGCGGGCTACACCTTC. Combining the CDR3 with reference TRBV18 and TRBJ1-2 gives the whole variable domain NAGVMQNPRHLVRRRGQEARLRCSPMKGHSHVYWYRQLPEEGLKFMVYLQKENIIDESGMPKERFSAEFPKEGPSILRIQQVVRGDSAAYFCASSPPGQGAAGYTFGSGTRLTVV.

There are a few counts of this clone. The rearrangement joins TRBV13 to TRBJ2-3, with unresolved D. CDR1 is PRHDT and CDR2 is FYEKMQ in the germline V gene (reference sequence). Trimming pared 3 bases from V and 2 bases from J, leaving 6 bases between. This CDR3 region has 13 residues. The CDR3, as DNA: TGTGCCAGCAGCTTGGACCTCACAGATACGCAGTATTTT. Translated: CASSLDLTDTQYF.

Many counts were recorded for this clone. The CDR3 loop is CASSDRVIPANEKLFF. Here the CDR3 DNA reads TGTGCCAGCAGTGACAGGGTGATTCCAGCTAATGAAAAACTGTTTTTT. This rearrangement joins TRBV2 to TRBJ1-4; D possibly corresponds to TRBD1 (5 bases). The V and J ends lost 3 bases and 3 bases respectively, with 14 bases between them. Per the germline V gene, CDR1 is SNHLY and CDR2 is FYNNEI. This CDR3 region has 16 residues.

This clone showed up just once. The genes are TRBV19 and TRBJ2-3; 8 bases align to TRBD1. V was pared by 7 bases and J by 2 bases, with 17 bases of the junction left unmatched. This CDR3 comprises 18 residues. Germline CDR1 reads LNHDA; CDR2 reads SQIVND (reference sequence). CDR3 in DNA: TGTGCCAGTACCCCACTGCGGGGCAGGGGGCTTATCACAGATACGCAGTATTTT. Its translation: CASTPLRGRGLITDTQYF.

Concerning this clone: The sample carries other DNA sequences with the same CDR3. V gene TRBV10-3 combines with J gene TRBJ2-7; TRBD1 aligns across 8 bases. Looked up from germline, CDR1 is ENHRY and CDR2 is SYGVKD. The V segment lost 0 bases and the J segment 7 bases; nucleotides outside the gene matches: 2. This CDR3 is 13 amino acids long. In nucleotides, the CDR3 is TGTGCCATCAGTGAGTCAGGACAGGGAGAGCAGTACTTC. It encodes CAISESGQGEQYF.

The gene calls are TRBV7-8 and TRBJ1-1; TRBD1 might be the D (5 bases). Trimming pared 1 base from V and 4 bases from J, leaving 16 bases between. The germline V gene encodes CDR1 SGHVS and CDR2 FQNEAQ. CDR3 size: 16 residues. The DNA of the CDR3 is TGTGCCAGCAGCTTAGGTGGGACTCTCGAGGGCACTGAAGCTTTCTTT. Protein product: CASSLGGTLEGTEAFF.